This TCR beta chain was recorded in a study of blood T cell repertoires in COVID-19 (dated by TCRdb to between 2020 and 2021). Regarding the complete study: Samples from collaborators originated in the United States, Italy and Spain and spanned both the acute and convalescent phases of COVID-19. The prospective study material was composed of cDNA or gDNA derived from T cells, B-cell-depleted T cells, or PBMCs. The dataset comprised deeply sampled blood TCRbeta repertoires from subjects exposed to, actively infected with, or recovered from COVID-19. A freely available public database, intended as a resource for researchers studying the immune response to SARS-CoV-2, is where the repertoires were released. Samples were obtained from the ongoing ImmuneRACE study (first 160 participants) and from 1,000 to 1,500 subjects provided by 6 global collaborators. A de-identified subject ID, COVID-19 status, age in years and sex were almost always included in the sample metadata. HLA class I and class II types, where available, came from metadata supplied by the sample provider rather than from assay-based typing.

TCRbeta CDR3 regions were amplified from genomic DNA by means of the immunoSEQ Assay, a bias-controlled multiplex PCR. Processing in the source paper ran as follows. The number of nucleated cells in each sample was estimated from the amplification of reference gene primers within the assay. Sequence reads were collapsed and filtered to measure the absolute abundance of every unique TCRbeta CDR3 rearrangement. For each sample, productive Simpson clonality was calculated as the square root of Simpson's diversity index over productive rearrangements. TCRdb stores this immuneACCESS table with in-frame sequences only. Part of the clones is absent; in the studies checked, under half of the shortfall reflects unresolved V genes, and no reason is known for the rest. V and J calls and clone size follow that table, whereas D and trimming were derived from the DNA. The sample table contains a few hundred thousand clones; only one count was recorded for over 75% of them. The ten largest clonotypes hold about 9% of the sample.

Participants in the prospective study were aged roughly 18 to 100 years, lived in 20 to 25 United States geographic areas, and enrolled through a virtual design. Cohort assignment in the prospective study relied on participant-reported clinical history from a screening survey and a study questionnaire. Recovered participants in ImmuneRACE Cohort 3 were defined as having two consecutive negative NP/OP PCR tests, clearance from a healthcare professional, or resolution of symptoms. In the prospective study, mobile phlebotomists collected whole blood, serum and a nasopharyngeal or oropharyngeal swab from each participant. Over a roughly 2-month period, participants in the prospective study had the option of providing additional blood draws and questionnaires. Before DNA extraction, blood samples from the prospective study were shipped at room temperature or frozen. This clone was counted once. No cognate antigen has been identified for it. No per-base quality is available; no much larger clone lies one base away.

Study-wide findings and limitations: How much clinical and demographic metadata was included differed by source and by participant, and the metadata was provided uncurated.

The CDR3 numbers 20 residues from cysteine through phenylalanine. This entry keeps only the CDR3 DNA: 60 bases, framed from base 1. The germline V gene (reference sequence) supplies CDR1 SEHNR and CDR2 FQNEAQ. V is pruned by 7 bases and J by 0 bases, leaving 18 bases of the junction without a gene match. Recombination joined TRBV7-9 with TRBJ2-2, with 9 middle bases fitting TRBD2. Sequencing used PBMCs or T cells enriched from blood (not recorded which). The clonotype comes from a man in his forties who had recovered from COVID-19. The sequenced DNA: TGTGCCAGCACCCTCTTAGCGGGAGAAGTCTTTTTCGCGAACACCGGGGAGCTGTTTTTT. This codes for CASTLLAGEVFFANTGELFF.